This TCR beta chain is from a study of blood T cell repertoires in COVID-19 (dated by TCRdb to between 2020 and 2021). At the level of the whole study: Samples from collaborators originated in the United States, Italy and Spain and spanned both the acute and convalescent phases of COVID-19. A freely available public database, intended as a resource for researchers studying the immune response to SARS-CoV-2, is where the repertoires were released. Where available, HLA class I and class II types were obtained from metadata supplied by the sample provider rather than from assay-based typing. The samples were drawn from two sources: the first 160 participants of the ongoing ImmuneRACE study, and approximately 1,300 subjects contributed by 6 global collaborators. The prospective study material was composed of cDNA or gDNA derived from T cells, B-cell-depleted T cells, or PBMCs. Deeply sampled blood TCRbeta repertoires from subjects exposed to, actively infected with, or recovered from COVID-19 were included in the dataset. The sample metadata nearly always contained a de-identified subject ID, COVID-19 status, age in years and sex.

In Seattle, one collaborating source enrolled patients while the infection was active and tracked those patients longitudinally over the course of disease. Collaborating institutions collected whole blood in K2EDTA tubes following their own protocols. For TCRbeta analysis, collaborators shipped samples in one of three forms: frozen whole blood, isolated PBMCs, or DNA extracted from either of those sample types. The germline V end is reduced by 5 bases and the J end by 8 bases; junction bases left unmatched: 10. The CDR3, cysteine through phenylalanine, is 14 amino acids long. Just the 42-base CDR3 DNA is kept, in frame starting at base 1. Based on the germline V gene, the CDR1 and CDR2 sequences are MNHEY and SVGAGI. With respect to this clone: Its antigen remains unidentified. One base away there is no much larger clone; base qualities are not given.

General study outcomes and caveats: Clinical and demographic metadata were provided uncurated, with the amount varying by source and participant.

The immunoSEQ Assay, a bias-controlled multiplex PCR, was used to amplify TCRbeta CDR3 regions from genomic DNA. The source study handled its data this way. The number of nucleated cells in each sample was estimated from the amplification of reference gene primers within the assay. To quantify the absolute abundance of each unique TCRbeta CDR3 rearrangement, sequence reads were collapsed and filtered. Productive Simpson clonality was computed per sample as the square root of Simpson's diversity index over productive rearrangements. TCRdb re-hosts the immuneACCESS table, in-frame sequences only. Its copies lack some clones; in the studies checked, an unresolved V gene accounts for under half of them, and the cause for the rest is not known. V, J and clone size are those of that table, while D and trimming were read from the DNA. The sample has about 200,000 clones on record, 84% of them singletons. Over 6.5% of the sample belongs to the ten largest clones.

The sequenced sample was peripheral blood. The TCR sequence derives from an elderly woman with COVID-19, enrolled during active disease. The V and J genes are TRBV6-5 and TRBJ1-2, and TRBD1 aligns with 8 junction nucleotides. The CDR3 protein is CASSQPRGPSGYTF. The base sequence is TGTGCCAGCAGTCAGCCCAGGGGGCCCTCAGGCTACACCTTC.